These T cell receptor beta chains were read from a single sample in a study of human T cells and chemical hapten exposure. TCRdb used MiXCR to reprocess the 5' RACE reads, holding one entry per CDR3 protein. The data contain under 100,000 distinct CDR3 sequences, 15% to 20% of them singletons. The receptors stem from a female donor in good health. Each CDR3 is given with its conserved first and last residue. Fields, in order: J gene, V gene, D gene, clone size, CDR3 protein, CDR3 DNA. A D gene is named only where the DNA matches it firmly. Expanded clones are given a class, and other clones once, few, many or no size at all.

TRBJ1-6,TRBV10-3,NA,few,CAIKEGWGNSPLHF,TGTGCCATCAAGGAAGGGTGGGGGAATTCACCCCTCCACTTT
TRBJ1-1,TRBV5-1,NA,NA,CASRPVVLLNTEAFF,TGCGCCAGCAGACCGGTGGTCCTGTTGAACACTGAAGCTTTCTTT
TRBJ2-2,TRBV5-1,TRBD2,NA,CASSFPGLAAGPRGELFF,TGCGCCAGCAGCTTCCCGGGACTAGCGGCCGGTCCCAGGGGGGAGCTGTTTTTT
TRBJ2-5,TRBV28,TRBD1,NA,CASSSPKGQGFETQYF,TGTGCCAGCAGTTCACCTAAGGGACAGGGGTTTGAGACCCAGTACTTC
TRBJ2-5,TRBV20-1,TRBD1,NA,CSAYGGQPGRETQYF,TGCAGTGCTTATGGGGGACAGCCGGGGCGAGAGACCCAGTACTTC
TRBJ2-1,TRBV5-1,TRBD2,NA,CASSLLAGGNSDNKQFF,TGCGCCAGCAGCTTGCTAGCGGGGGGGAATTCAGACAATAAGCAGTTCTTC
TRBJ2-7,TRBV3-1,TRBD2,few,CASSQEEAGGPHEQYF,TGTGCCAGCAGCCAAGAAGAAGCGGGGGGGCCCCACGAGCAGTACTTC
TRBJ2-5,TRBV7-2,NA,NA,CASSRGGQARRTQYF,TGTGCCAGCTCCAGGGGGGGACAGGCCCGAAGGACCCAGTACTTC
TRBJ2-1,TRBV5-1,NA,NA,CASSTRGSGSYNEQFF,TGCGCCAGCTCGACCCGGGGCTCGGGCTCCTACAATGAGCAGTTCTTC
TRBJ2-7,TRBV20-1,NA,few,CSARAVEQYF,TGCAGTGCTAGAGCGGTCGAGCAGTACTTC
TRBJ1-2,TRBV6-6,TRBD1,NA,CASSKYGTGYYGYTF,TGTGCCAGCAGTAAATACGGGACAGGGTACTATGGCTACACCTTC
TRBJ1-1,TRBV5-6,TRBD1,once,CASSSIGQDNTEAFF,TGTGCCAGCAGCAGTATCGGACAGGATAACACTGAAGCTTTCTTT
TRBJ2-7,TRBV20-1,TRBD1,few,CSARAPRTGAHEQYF,TGCAGTGCTAGAGCCCCGAGGACAGGGGCCCACGAGCAGTACTTC
TRBJ1-1,TRBV29-1,NA,NA,CSVRPQANTEAFF,TGCAGCGTTAGACCCCAAGCAAACACTGAAGCTTTCTTT
TRBJ2-6,TRBV3-1,TRBD2,medium-sized,CASTHQGSGRNSGANVLTF,TGTGCCAGCACCCACCAAGGTAGCGGGAGGAACTCTGGGGCCAACGTCCTGACTTTC
TRBJ2-2,TRBV3-1,TRBD2,few,CASSLAGSGTGELFF,TGTGCCAGCAGCCTAGCGGGATCGGGCACCGGGGAGCTGTTTTTT
TRBJ1-3,TRBV7-8,NA,few,CASSFQVSGNTIYF,TGTGCCAGCAGCTTCCAGGTCTCTGGAAACACCATATATTTT
TRBJ2-2,TRBV5-1,NA,NA,CASSLRRTLYTGELFF,TGCGCCAGCAGCTTGAGACGAACTCTATACACCGGGGAGCTGTTTTTT
TRBJ2-3,TRBV5-6,NA,NA,CASSLWSGRTTDTQYF,TGTGCCAGCAGCTTGTGGTCGGGGAGGACCACAGATACGCAGTATTTT
TRBJ1-2,TRBV20-1,TRBD1,few,CSARGDRNYGYTF,TGCAGTGCTAGAGGGGACAGAAACTATGGCTACACCTTC
TRBJ2-3,TRBV12-3/TRBV12-4,NA,NA,CASSRDYTQYF,TGTGCCAGCAGCAGAGACTATACGCAGTATTTT
TRBJ2-4,TRBV2,NA,NA,CASSEWGKEDIQYF,TGTGCCAGCAGTGAATGGGGAAAAGAGGACATTCAGTACTTC
TRBJ1-1,TRBV20-1,NA,NA,CSARGDASFGTEAFF,TGCAGTGCTAGGGGGGATGCCTCCTTTGGGACTGAAGCTTTCTTT
TRBJ1-2,TRBV7-9,NA,many,CASSLGEQGPLFTGYTF,TGTGCCAGCAGCTTGGGGGAACAGGGACCTTTGTTTACTGGCTACACCTTC
TRBJ2-1,TRBV6-5,NA,NA,CASRLHHSSYNEQFF,TGTGCCAGCCGACTTCACCATAGCTCCTACAATGAGCAGTTCTTC
TRBJ1-5,TRBV6-2/TRBV6-3,TRBD1,NA,CASSARTGSNQPQHF,TGTGCCAGCAGTGCCCGGACAGGGAGTAATCAGCCCCAGCATTTT
TRBJ2-7,TRBV4-1,TRBD1,NA,CASSQWDRDGNEQYF,TGCGCCAGCAGCCAATGGGACAGGGATGGAAACGAGCAGTACTTC
TRBJ2-6,TRBV27,NA,few,CASSLSLGANVLTF,TGTGCCAGCAGTTTATCCCTCGGGGCCAACGTCCTGACTTTC
TRBJ1-5,TRBV7-9,NA,NA,CASSKDTNQPQHF,TGTGCCAGCAGTAAGGACACAAATCAGCCCCAGCATTTT
TRBJ1-2,TRBV2,NA,few,CASSEARAGAVGYTF,TGTGCCAGCAGTGAAGCGCGGGCGGGGGCGGTTGGCTACACCTTC
TRBJ1-5,TRBV20-1,NA,NA,CSARDAAENQPQHF,TGCAGTGCTAGAGATGCGGCTGAGAATCAGCCCCAGCATTTT
TRBJ2-4,TRBV29-1,NA,NA,CSVDAIAKNIQYF,TGCAGCGTTGACGCAATAGCCAAAAACATTCAGTACTTC
TRBJ2-7,TRBV5-6,TRBD1,NA,CASSRDRGAEYF,TGTGCCAGCAGCCGGGACAGGGGAGCGGAGTACTTC
TRBJ1-5,TRBV5-1,TRBD1,NA,CASSPGTGDPGYNQPQHF,TGCGCCAGCAGCCCCGGGACAGGGGACCCGGGTTACAATCAGCCCCAGCATTTT
TRBJ2-4,TRBV7-9,NA,NA,CASSSYVLAKNIQYF,TGTGCCAGCAGCTCGTACGTGCTAGCCAAAAACATTCAGTACTTC
TRBJ2-1,TRBV6-2/TRBV6-3,TRBD2,few,CASRPARAGGQDEQFF,TGTGCCAGCAGACCCGCTCGGGCGGGGGGGCAGGATGAGCAGTTCTTC
TRBJ2-7,TRBV30,TRBD1,few,CACSQMGQINYYEQYF,TGTGCCTGCTCACAGATGGGACAGATTAACTACTACGAGCAGTACTTC
TRBJ1-4,TRBV5-1,TRBD1,NA,CASSHPDRGGEKLFF,TGCGCCAGCAGCCACCCGGACAGGGGAGGTGAAAAACTGTTTTTT
TRBJ2-3,TRBV7-6,TRBD2,NA,CASSLVGLAGGPGDTQYF,TGTGCCAGCAGCTTGGTCGGACTAGCGGGAGGGCCTGGAGATACGCAGTATTTT
TRBJ2-1,TRBV19,TRBD2,NA,CASSRAGGSYNEQFF,TGTGCCAGTAGTAGAGCGGGAGGCTCCTACAATGAGCAGTTCTTC
TRBJ1-3,TRBV5-6,NA,many,CASSLFVVRAGQASSGNTIYF,TGTGCCAGCAGCCTCTTTGTCGTCCGAGCCGGTCAGGCGAGCTCTGGAAACACCATATATTTT
TRBJ1-6,TRBV19,TRBD1,few,CASSMTGADYNSPLHF,TGTGCCAGTAGTATGACAGGGGCCGATTATAATTCACCCCTCCACTTT
TRBJ2-7,TRBV2,TRBD2,few,CASRRTSIIYEQYF,TGTGCCAGCAGACGGACTAGCATTATATACGAGCAGTACTTC
TRBJ2-5,TRBV29-1,TRBD2,few,CSVSSGVRETQYF,TGCAGCGTTTCTAGCGGGGTTAGAGAGACCCAGTACTTC
TRBJ1-4,TRBV5-4,NA,few,CASSFGPGPNANEKLFF,TGTGCCAGCAGCTTCGGTCCTGGGCCGAACGCTAATGAAAAACTGTTTTTT
TRBJ2-7,TRBV14,TRBD2,NA,CASSQEEPGLAGEQYF,TGTGCCAGCAGCCAAGAGGAACCGGGACTAGCGGGGGAGCAGTACTTC
TRBJ1-2,TRBV28,NA,few,CASSFYRSANYGYTF,TGTGCCAGCAGTTTCTACAGGTCAGCTAACTATGGCTACACCTTC
TRBJ2-3,TRBV5-1,TRBD2,few,CASSQGLAGGDQDTQYF,TGCGCCAGCAGCCAGGGACTAGCGGGGGGCGACCAGGATACGCAGTATTTT
TRBJ1-2,TRBV14,NA,NA,CASSPTGNYGYTF,TGTGCCAGCAGCCCGACAGGAAACTATGGCTACACCTTC
TRBJ2-6,TRBV5-1,NA,many,CASRGASGANVLTF,TGCGCCAGCAGGGGAGCGTCTGGGGCCAACGTCCTGACTTTC
TRBJ2-2,TRBV5-1,NA,NA,CASSLAEFIWGTGELFF,TGCGCCAGCAGCCTAGCAGAGTTTATCTGGGGGACCGGGGAGCTGTTTTTT
TRBJ2-1,TRBV20-1,TRBD2,few,CSASISSGRYNEQFF,TGCAGTGCTTCCATTTCTAGCGGGAGGTACAATGAGCAGTTCTTC
TRBJ2-7,TRBV11-2,NA,many,CASSLQRGGYEQYF,TGTGCCAGCAGCTTACAGAGGGGAGGCTACGAGCAGTACTTC
TRBJ1-1,TRBV12-5,NA,NA,CASGFARNTEAFF,TGTGCTAGTGGTTTCGCAAGGAACACTGAAGCTTTCTTT
TRBJ1-1,TRBV11-2,TRBD1,NA,CASSPYRGTEAFF,TGTGCCAGCAGCCCCTACAGGGGCACTGAAGCTTTCTTT
TRBJ2-3,TRBV6-5,NA,NA,CASYTTEYTQYF,TGTGCCAGTTACACAACCGAATATACGCAGTATTTT
TRBJ2-7,TRBV5-1,TRBD1,NA,CASSVNPGTGFYEQYF,TGCGCCAGCAGCGTTAATCCCGGGACAGGCTTCTACGAGCAGTACTTC
TRBJ2-3,TRBV13,NA,NA,CASSLRLARDTQYF,TGTGCCAGCAGCTTACGGCTAGCGCGGGATACGCAGTATTTT